This T cell receptor beta chain comes out of a study of early T cells in non-severe SARS-CoV-2 infection. Study-wide context: Unsorted whole blood bulk RNA was sequenced, with unpaired chains. Points from the study as a whole: There was a bias toward anti-spike CD8 responses in VDJdb matching, which missed private and CD4 specificities.

Researchers attached unique molecular identifiers to individual cDNA molecules. A single record per CDR3 protein comes from TCRdb applying MiXCR to the 5' RACE reads. The profile shows about 18,000 distinct CDR3 sequences, around 5.9% of them singletons. In its sample, this clonotype was seen many times. Its antigen is currently unknown. The clonotype comes from an adult who was a healthcare worker with PCR-confirmed SARS-CoV-2 infection or an uninfected control (not recorded which). The specimen was whole blood.

The DNA of the CDR3 is TGCAGTGCAGCCATCGGTAGCAATCAGCCCCAGCATTTT. Translating it yields CSAAIGSNQPQHF. The chain employs TRBV20-1 and TRBJ1-5; D uncertain. Germline CDR1 and CDR2: DFQATT and SNEGSKA (reference sequence). Between the trimmed V and J ends, which lost 6 bases and 0 bases, there was a span of 9 bases. The CDR3 consists of 13 residues.